Below, 31 T cell receptor beta chains from the same sample are listed, as sequenced in a study of PD-L1 blockade in urothelial cancer. Time point defined: peripheral blood 6 weeks after treatment start. The repertoire was sequenced with immunoSEQ multiplex PCR; TCRdb's copy has only in-frame clones and lacks some. In the table there are about 50,000 clones, around 89% of which are singletons. The sequencing used PBMCs, collected around atezolizumab (anti-PD-L1) treatment. The origin of the receptors is a man in his fifties or sixties with urothelial cancer.

The gene calls are TRBV2 and TRBJ2-1; 8 bases map to TRBD2. This CDR3 region has 17 residues. V lost 5 bases to trimming and J lost 7 bases; unmatched junction nucleotides: 16. In germline, CDR1 is SNHLY, CDR2 FYNNEI. Here the CDR3 DNA reads TGTGCCAGCAGTCCTGAGTCCCTGAGACTAGCGACGAATGAGCAGTTCTTC. The encoded protein is CASSPESLRLATNEQFF. The entire variable domain, with the rest obtained from reference TRBV2 and TRBJ2-1, is as follows: EPEVTQTPSHQVTQMGQEVILRCVPISNHLYFYWYRQILGQKVEFLVSFYNNEISEKSEIFDDQFSVERPDGSNFTLKIRSTKLEDSAMYFCASSPESLRLATNEQFFGPGTRLTVL.

The chain is built from TRBV6-4 and TRBJ1-1; the D gene is possibly TRBD1 (5 bases). This CDR3 has 13 amino acids. Germline CDR1 reads MRHNA; CDR2 reads SNTAGT. V was trimmed by 0 bases and J by 6 bases, leaving 8 bases between them. The CDR3 reads CASSDSRGAEAFF. CDR3 bases: TGTGCCAGCAGTGACTCTCGGGGGGCTGAAGCTTTCTTT.

This chain links TRBV5-1 with TRBJ2-6; a possible D gene is TRBD1 (6 bases). This CDR3 is 15 amino acids long. V lost 0 bases, J lost 3 bases, and 7 bases lay in between. Per the germline V gene, CDR1 is SGHRS and CDR2 is YFSETQ. In DNA, the CDR3 is TGCGCCAGCAGCTTGGAGGGGGTTGGGGCCAACGTCCTGACTTTC. Protein: CASSLEGVGANVLTF. The whole variable domain, remainder taken from reference TRBV5-1 and TRBJ2-6, is KAGVTQTPRYLIKTRGQQVTLSCSPISGHRSVSWYQQTPGQGLQFLFEYFSETQRNKGNFPGRFSGRQFSNSRSEMNVSTLELGDSALYLCASSLEGVGANVLTFGAGSRLTVL.

Written as DNA, the CDR3 is TGCGCCAGCACCCCGGGACAGCAAGAGACCCAGTACTTC. Translating gives CASTPGQQETQYF. The chain is built from TRBV5-1 and TRBJ2-5, with 7 bases that match TRBD1. Germline lookup yields CDR1 SGHRS and CDR2 YFSETQ. The trim removed 6 bases at V and 2 bases at J, leaving 4 bases unmatched. The CDR3 spans 13 residues.

The rearrangement joins TRBV7-9 to TRBJ2-3; TRBD1 matches 8 bases. The CDR3 length is 16 residues. The J segment lost 4 bases and the V segment lost 5 bases, leaving 11 bases of the junction unmatched. Germline lookup yields CDR1 SEHNR and CDR2 FQNEAQ (reference sequence). The CDR3 reads CASSPRQGIRADTQYF. In DNA form, the CDR3 reads TGTGCCAGCAGCCCGAGACAGGGGATTCGTGCAGATACGCAGTATTTT.

The gene calls are TRBV19 and TRBJ1-5, with a weak D call TRBD1 (5 bases). The germline V and J ends were trimmed by 6 bases and 7 bases, with 13 bases remaining between them. The length of the CDR3 is 13 residues. The germline CDR1 and CDR2 sequences are LNHDA and SQIVND (reference sequence). The chain's CDR3 is CASRTGLGQPQHF. The CDR3 bases are TGTGCCAGTAGAACAGGTTTGGGGCAGCCCCAGCATTTT.

This chain links TRBV5-1 with TRBJ2-1; 10 positions agree with TRBD1. CDR1 SGHRS and CDR2 YFSETQ come from the germline V gene. The CDR3 consists of 15 residues. V lost 0 bases, J lost 5 bases, and 2 bases stayed unmatched. The CDR3 sequence is CASSLEGTGDNEQFF. The CDR3 bases are TGCGCCAGCAGCTTGGAGGGGACAGGGGACAATGAGCAGTTCTTC.

The V and J genes are TRBV6-5 and TRBJ2-7; D remains ambiguous. V was cut by 5 bases and J by 7 bases, with 21 bases left in between. The germline gives CDR1 MNHEY, CDR2 SVGAGI. CDR3 length equals 15 residues. The CDR3 DNA reads as TGTGCCAGCAGTCAAAGAGGCAGATCGGGTGGGGAGCAGTACTTC. Amino acid sequence: CASSQRGRSGGEQYF.

The V call is TRBV19, the J call TRBJ2-1; D is possibly TRBD1 (5 bases). This CDR3 is 13 amino acids long. Trimming stripped 10 bases from V and 2 bases from J, with 12 bases between. Germline V gene lookup returns CDR1 LNHDA and CDR2 SQIVND (reference sequence). CDR3 bases: TGTGCCACTTCAGGGTTCACCTACAATGAGCAGTTCTTC. Residues: CATSGFTYNEQFF.

The V gene is TRBV28, the J gene TRBJ1-4; 9 bases agree with TRBD1. CDR3 length: 17 amino acids. The V gene end was trimmed by 4 bases and the J gene end by 0 bases; junction bases not matched to a gene: 6. CDR1 is MDHEN and CDR2 is SYDVKM in the germline V gene. The CDR3 protein is CASSSGTGRATNEKLFF. DNA for the CDR3: TGTGCCAGCAGTTCCGGGACAGGGCGAGCAACTAATGAAAAACTGTTTTTT.

The chain joins TRBV19 to TRBJ2-7, with 8 positions matching TRBD1. The junction had 4 bases not matched to a gene; V was cut back by 4 bases and J by 5 bases. Germline lookup yields CDR1 LNHDA and CDR2 SQIVND (reference sequence). This CDR3 has 13 residues. The CDR3 region has the DNA TGTGCCAGTAGTAACAGGGGGGTCGACGAGCAGTACTTC. It translates to CASSNRGVDEQYF.

This chain links TRBV11-3 with TRBJ2-1; 11 bases line up with TRBD2. Germline loops: CDR1 SGHNT, CDR2 YENEEA. With V trimmed by 0 bases and J by 4 bases, 11 bases remained unmatched. The CDR3 length is 19 residues. CDR3 nucleotide sequence: TGTGCCAGCAGCTTAGATAGGGGAGGTAGCGGGAGGGTTTACAATGAGCAGTTCTTC. This encodes CASSLDRGGSGRVYNEQFF.

This chain links TRBV10-3 with TRBJ2-5, with 7 bases aligning to TRBD1. The CDR3 spans 12 residues. The V gene's germline CDR1 is ENHRY and CDR2 SYGVKD. J was trimmed by 5 bases and V by 3 bases; bases with no gene match: 0. CDR3 sequence: CAISDRGETQYF. CDR3 DNA sequence: TGTGCCATCAGTGACAGGGGGGAGACCCAGTACTTC.

The rearrangement joins TRBV19 to TRBJ1-2; 7 nucleotides align to TRBD1. Trimming took 3 bases from V and 7 from J; bases not matched to a gene: 11. The CDR3 totals 15 residues. Germline-derived CDR1 and CDR2 are LNHDA and SQIVND (reference sequence). The CDR3 here is CASSIGPDRVFGYTF. In DNA form, the CDR3 reads TGTGCCAGTAGTATTGGACCCGACAGGGTATTTGGCTACACCTTC.

The sample holds one count of this clone. CDR3 in DNA: TGTGCCAGCAGTTACTCGACAGTTATGAACACTGAAGCTTTCTTT. It codes for CASSYSTVMNTEAFF. The chain links TRBV6-5 to TRBJ1-1; a weak D match, TRBD1 (5 bases). The CDR3 is 15 residues long. CDR1 MNHEY and CDR2 SVGAGI come from the germline V gene. Trimming left V 0 bases short and J 0 bases short, with 8 bases between.

The V call is TRBV6-5, the J call TRBJ1-3; 7 bases map to TRBD1. Germline values: CDR1 MNHEY, CDR2 SVGAGI. With V trimmed by 4 bases and J by 4 bases, 7 bases remained unmatched. This CDR3 is 15 amino acids long. CDR3 amino acids: CASSSEGAGGNTIYF. Here the CDR3 DNA reads TGTGCCAGCAGTTCCGAGGGGGCAGGGGGAAACACCATATATTTT.

The rearrangement uses TRBV7-9 and TRBJ2-2; perhaps TRBD2 as D (5 bases). The CDR3 has 15 amino acids. Germline CDR1 is SEHNR and CDR2 is FQNEAQ (reference sequence). V lost 4 bases, J lost 5 bases, and 14 bases lay in between. CDR3 region: CASSSPSGITGELFF. CDR3 nucleotides: TGTGCCAGCAGCTCCCCGTCGGGGATTACCGGGGAGCTGTTTTTT. Full variable domain (rest looked up from reference TRBV7-9 and TRBJ2-2): DTGVSQNPRHKITKRGQNVTFRCDPISEHNRLYWYRQTLGQGPEFLTYFQNEAQLEKSRLLSDRFSAERPKGSFSTLEIQRTEQGDSAMYLCASSSPSGITGELFFGEGSRLTVL.

This chain links TRBV7-9 with TRBJ2-1; 10 nucleotides match TRBD1. The CDR3 sequence is 16 residues long. The junction had 11 bases not matched to a gene; V was cut back by 4 bases and J by 8 bases. From germline, CDR1 is SEHNR and CDR2 FQNEAQ (reference sequence). The chain's CDR3 is CASSSLGQGVQDEQFF. CDR3 coding DNA: TGTGCCAGCAGCTCCCTCGGACAGGGGGTTCAGGATGAGCAGTTCTTC.

The chain has TRBV5-1 and TRBJ2-5, with D tentatively TRBD1 (6 bases). The ends were cut back, 4 bases at V and 4 bases at J, with 20 bases in the middle. The CDR3 is 16 amino acids. Germline CDR1 and CDR2: SGHRS and YFSETQ. The CDR3 is CASSPGQGTGGETQYF. CDR3 nucleotide sequence: TGCGCCAGCAGCCCGGGGCAGGGGACGGGTGGAGAGACCCAGTACTTC.

V usage is TRBV19 and J usage is TRBJ2-3, with TRBD2 identical over 11 bases. The germline gives CDR1 LNHDA, CDR2 SQIVND (reference sequence). V shed 3 bases and J 0 bases; nucleotides not matched to a gene: 8. The CDR3 totals 18 residues. The CDR3 DNA is TGTGCCAGTAGTATGGGGCTAGCGGGAGGACCTAGCACAGATACGCAGTATTTT. Protein: CASSMGLAGGPSTDTQYF.

V gene TRBV14 combines with J gene TRBJ1-1; 7 bases agree with TRBD1. Trimming at V came to 2 bases and at J to 1 base, leaving 4 bases not matched to a gene. The V gene's germline CDR1 is SGHDN and CDR2 FVKESK. This CDR3 comprises 15 residues. CDR3 nucleotides: TGTGCCAGCAGCCAAAACAGGGGAAGGAACACTGAAGCTTTCTTT. It specifies CASSQNRGRNTEAFF.

In this sample, this clone turned up once. J is TRBJ2-1 and V is TRBV7-9; 8 positions agree with TRBD2. CDR3 size: 12 residues. With V trimmed by 3 bases and J by 15 bases, 7 bases remained unmatched. CDR1 is SEHNR and CDR2 is FQNEAQ in the germline V gene (reference sequence). The CDR3 coding sequence is TGTGCCAGCAGCTTTAGCGGGGTAGTCGGGTTCTTC. The encoded protein is CASSFSGVVGFF.

This chain joins TRBV27 and TRBJ2-1, with 10 bases aligning to TRBD2. Looked up from germline, CDR1 is MNHEY and CDR2 is SMNVEV (reference sequence). Unmatched junction bases numbered 3, after V lost 5 bases and J lost 5 bases. The CDR3 length is 14 residues. The CDR3 spells CASSLAGVDNEQFF. CDR3 DNA: TGTGCCAGCAGTCTAGCGGGAGTCGACAATGAGCAGTTCTTC.

The genes are TRBV5-8 and TRBJ1-2; 7 nucleotides match TRBD1. Germline CDR1 SGHTS, CDR2 YDEGEE. J lost 4 bases, V lost 8 bases, and 14 bases had no gene match. This CDR3 has 15 residues. CDR3: CASPPGTDKSYGYTF. In DNA, the CDR3 is TGTGCCAGTCCACCCGGGACAGACAAGAGCTATGGCTACACCTTC. Using reference TRBV5-8 and TRBJ1-2 for the parts outside the CDR3, the full variable domain is EAGVTQSPTHLIKTRGQQATLRCSPISGHTSVYWYQQALGLGLQFLLWYDEGEERNRGNFPPRFSGRQFPNYSSELNVNALELEDSALYLCASPPGTDKSYGYTFGSGTRLTVV.

The chain uses TRBV7-8 and TRBJ2-3; a possible D gene is TRBD2 (6 bases). Trimming pared 2 bases from V and 0 bases from J, leaving 12 bases between. The germline CDR1 and CDR2 sequences are SGHVS and FQNEAQ. The CDR3 has 16 residues. The CDR3, as DNA: TGTGCCAGCAGCTTACACGGGACTCAGAGCACAGATACGCAGTATTTT. As protein: CASSLHGTQSTDTQYF.

This rearrangement joins TRBV10-2 to TRBJ1-1; perhaps TRBD1 as D (6 bases). The CDR3 length is 13 residues. Germline V lookup: CDR1 WSHSY, CDR2 SAAADI. V lost 6 bases, J lost 1 base, and 9 bases lay in between. CDR3 nucleotide sequence: TGCGCCAGCAGCACAGGGAGGAACACTGAAGCTTTCTTT. Translation gives CASSTGRNTEAFF.

The chain carries TRBV7-9 and TRBJ2-7; TRBD1 is a possible D gene (6 bases). The CDR3 extends over 12 amino acids. Trimming stripped 8 bases from V and 4 bases from J, with 12 bases between. CDR1 SEHNR and CDR2 FQNEAQ come from the germline V gene (reference sequence). CDR3 protein: CASGQRIYEQYF. The CDR3 nucleotides are TGTGCCAGCGGACAGAGAATTTACGAGCAGTACTTC.

This clone has just a few counts. The chain uses TRBV10-1 and TRBJ2-3, with TRBD1 as a possible D gene (6 bases). The V gene's germline CDR1 is WNHNN and CDR2 SYGVQD (reference sequence). The CDR3 totals 15 residues. V was shortened by 2 bases and J by 6 bases, with 15 bases between the two germline ends. As DNA, the CDR3 is TGCGCCAGCAGTGAGACCAGGGGTAGGATGGATACGCAGTATTTT. Protein sequence: CASSETRGRMDTQYF.

This CDR3 is CASSSYSTDTQYF. The CDR3 DNA reads as TGTGCCAGCTCAAGCTACAGCACAGATACGCAGTATTTT. This chain joins TRBV18 and TRBJ2-3; no clear D. The CDR3 has 13 amino acids. Germline V gene sequence: CDR1 KGHSH, CDR2 LQKENI. V lost 5 bases and J lost 0, with 6 bases in between.

This sequence joins TRBV7-9 and TRBJ1-6, with D hard to call. CDR1 is SEHNR and CDR2 is FQNEAQ in the germline V gene (reference sequence). V was cut by 3 bases and J by 8 bases, with 5 bases left in between. This CDR3 has 12 residues. The CDR3 nucleotides read TGTGCCAGCAGCTTTGCGGATTCACCCCTCCACTTT. This encodes CASSFADSPLHF.

The chain has TRBV6-5 and TRBJ2-2, with D possibly TRBD1 on 6 matching bases. Germline-derived CDR1 and CDR2 are MNHEY and SVGAGI. This CDR3 has 15 residues. V lost 5 bases and J lost 0, with 10 bases in between. DNA of the CDR3: TGTGCCAGCAGTCTCGGGACACCGAACACCGGGGAGCTGTTTTTT. This encodes CASSLGTPNTGELFF.